The TCR beta chain under discussion was sequenced for a study of glioma-infiltrating T cells. Amplification of TCR alpha and beta CDR3 regions from RNA used iRepertoire nested multiplex PCR. Using its own MiXCR run on the multiplex PCR reads, TCRdb lists one record per CDR3 protein. The sample carries more than 350,000 distinct CDR3 sequences, 41% recorded once. This CDR3 contains 21 residues. Per the germline V gene, CDR1 is MDHEN and CDR2 is SYDVKM. The V and J ends lost 5 bases and 0 bases, in that order; junction bases with no gene match: 19. This clonotype turned up a few times. Specimen: glioma tissue, nonneoplastic brain tissue, or PBMCs (not recorded which). This receptor was taken from a human donor with low-grade glioma or glioblastoma, undergoing nonglioma brain surgery, or in good health (not recorded which). This chain joins TRBV28 and TRBJ2-1; 10 nucleotides align to TRBD2. The CDR3 bases are TGTGCCAGCAGTATCTTGACCTTCTCCAGACTAGCGGGTGCCTCCTACAATGAGCAGTTCTTC. Protein product: CASSILTFSRLAGASYNEQFF. Using reference TRBV28 and TRBJ2-1 for the parts outside the CDR3, the full variable domain is DVKVTQSSRYLVKRTGEKVFLECVQDMDHENMFWYRQDPGLGLRLIYFSYDVKMKEKGDIPEGYSVSREKKERFSLILESASTNQTSMYLCASSILTFSRLAGASYNEQFFGPGTRLTVL.